A selection of T cell receptor beta chains follows, all from one sample in a study of blood T cell repertoires in COVID-19. Sequencing was performed with immunoSEQ multiplex PCR; in TCRdb, only in-frame clones are kept and a portion is missing. The repertoire holds roughly 500,000 clones, 85% to 90% seen once, with less than 2% in the top ten. Sequencing used PBMCs or T cells enriched from blood (not recorded which). The receptors here all came from a woman in her 40s who had recovered from COVID-19. The CDR3 runs from the conserved cysteine through the conserved F or W. Each record gives: clone size, J gene, V gene, D gene, CDR3 DNA, CDR3 protein. A D gene is named only where the DNA matches it firmly. Only some rows state a clone size, as once, few, many or a class for expanded clones.

few	TRBJ2-1	TRBV7-9	.	TGTGCCAGCAGCTTAGACGGGGTTGGCCAGTTCTTC	CASSLDGVGQFF
.	TRBJ2-3	TRBV19	.	TGTGCCAGTAGTATGGTAGGGGGCACAGATACGCAGTATTTT	CASSMVGGTDTQYF
.	TRBJ2-5	TRBV11-3	.	TGTGCCAGCAGCTTAGGACTAGGTGGGACCCAGTACTTC	CASSLGLGGTQYF
.	TRBJ1-2	TRBV24-1	.	TGTGCCACCAGTGACCCGGAAAGGACATATGGCTACACCTTC	CATSDPERTYGYTF
.	TRBJ2-1	TRBV21-1	.	TGTGCCAGCAGGAATGGCGGGCAGTTCTTC	CASRNGGQFF
.	TRBJ2-7	TRBV4-1	.	TGCGCCAGCAGCCAAGTTCTCGGGGGTCATAGCTCCTACGAGCAGTACTTC	CASSQVLGGHSSYEQYF
.	TRBJ2-7	TRBV18	.	TGTGCCAGCTCACCGGCGGGGATCTACGAGCAGTACTTC	CASSPAGIYEQYF
once	TRBJ1-6	TRBV7-9	.	TGTGCCAGCAGCTTAGAAGGGAGGGGAACAAATTCACCCCTCCACTTT	CASSLEGRGTNSPLHF
.	TRBJ1-2	TRBV6-5	.	TGTGCCAGCAGTTACGCAGCCTCTAGGTATGGCTACACCTTC	CASSYAASRYGYTF
.	TRBJ1-2	TRBV2	.	TGTGCCAGCAGTGAATTTTTAGGGGCCGGTGGCTACACCTTC	CASSEFLGAGGYTF
.	TRBJ1-1	TRBV29-1	.	TGCAGCGTTGGAGGTCGTATGAACACTGAAGCTTTCTTT	CSVGGRMNTEAFF
.	TRBJ2-1	TRBV10-3	.	TGTGCCATCAGGCGGGACGCTCGGAAGGGAAGCTCCTACAATGAGCAGTTCTTC	CAIRRDARKGSSYNEQFF
.	TRBJ2-7	TRBV27	TRBD1	TGTGCCAGCAGTTTATTTGTCGTAGGGGACAGGCTTAAGGAGCAGTACTTC	CASSLFVVGDRLKEQYF
.	TRBJ2-5	TRBV3-1/TRBV3-2	.	TGTGCCAGCAGCCAATCGTGGGAGCTAGGGGAGACCCAGTACTTC	CASSQSWELGETQYF
.	TRBJ1-5	TRBV6-2/TRBV6-3	TRBD1	TGTGCCAGCGGCCGCTCAGGGGGTAATCAGCCCCAGCATTTT	CASGRSGGNQPQHF
.	TRBJ1-2	TRBV3-1/TRBV3-2	.	TGTGCCAGCAGCCCCCGAAGAGGAATCAGCCCGCGGGGCTATGGCTACACCTTC	CASSPRRGISPRGYGYTF
.	TRBJ2-3	TRBV30	TRBD2	TGTGCCTGGGAGCCTGATCGCGGGAGCGTCACAGATACGCAGTATTTT	CAWEPDRGSVTDTQYF
.	TRBJ2-7	TRBV2	TRBD1	TGTGCCAGCAGTGACCAGGGGGAAGCCTACGAGCAGTACTTC	CASSDQGEAYEQYF
.	TRBJ1-2	TRBV27	.	TGTGCCAGCAGTCCGGCAACAGCTAACTATGGCTACACCTTC	CASSPATANYGYTF
.	TRBJ2-2	TRBV9	TRBD2	TGTGCCAGCAGCGTTAGCTCCTTTAGTCGGACTAGCGGGAGAGGGGAGCTGTTTTTT	CASSVSSFSRTSGRGELFF
few	TRBJ1-1	TRBV12-3/TRBV12-4	.	TGTGCCAGCAGTTACGTTACAGGGGAAGCTTTCTTT	CASSYVTGEAFF
few	TRBJ2-1	TRBV3-1/TRBV3-2	.	TGTGCCAGCAGCCGAGGAATTATTGAGCAGTTCTTC	CASSRGIIEQFF
.	TRBJ1-1	TRBV18	.	TGTGCCAGCTCACCCCGTTCGGGGTTCACTGAAGCTTTCTTT	CASSPRSGFTEAFF
.	TRBJ1-1	TRBV29-1	TRBD1	TGCAGCGTTGCCCAGGGGGCTTACGGTCGCACTGAAGCTTTCTTT	CSVAQGAYGRTEAFF
.	TRBJ1-4	TRBV11-3	.	TGTGCCAGCAGCTTAGGGCGGCCCGCGGATGAAAAACTGTTTTTT	CASSLGRPADEKLFF
.	TRBJ2-1	TRBV7-2	.	TGTGCCAGCAGCTTAGCAGCTACCAATGAGCAGTTCTTC	CASSLAATNEQFF
.	TRBJ1-5	TRBV30	TRBD1	TGTGCCTGGAGTCGTCAAAGAGGGCCGGGACAGGGGGGCGGAGGTGGCAATCAGCCCCAGCATTTT	CAWSRQRGPGQGGGGGNQPQHF
few	TRBJ2-1	TRBV12-3/TRBV12-4	.	TGTGCCAGCGGAGCGGACTACAATGAGCAGTTCTTC	CASGADYNEQFF
once	TRBJ2-2	TRBV24-1	TRBD2	TGTGCCACCAGTGATTATAACGGGGGGGCGAACACCGGGGAGCTGTTTTTT	CATSDYNGGANTGELFF
.	TRBJ2-2	TRBV19	.	TGTGCCAGTAGGTTGTCACTAGACGGGAGTGTACGGGAGCTGTTTTTT	CASRLSLDGSVRELFF
.	TRBJ1-1	TRBV6-4	.	TGTGCCAGCAGTGAGTACAGAGACACTGAAGCTTTCTTT	CASSEYRDTEAFF
.	TRBJ1-4	TRBV5-1	TRBD1	TGCGCCAGTAGCTTGGTTGACACAGGGGAGGAAAAACTGTTTTTT	CASSLVDTGEEKLFF
.	TRBJ1-5	TRBV18	.	TGTGCCAGCTCACCACGGCAGGGGAATCAGCCCCAGCATTTT	CASSPRQGNQPQHF
.	TRBJ2-1	TRBV6-2/TRBV6-3	TRBD2	TGTGCCAGCAGTTTGGGACTAGCAGGCAATGAGCAGTTCTTC	CASSLGLAGNEQFF
.	TRBJ2-7	TRBV7-2	.	TGTGCCAGCAGACAGTCTGCCTACGAGCAGTACTTC	CASRQSAYEQYF
.	TRBJ2-1	TRBV7-2	TRBD1	TGTGCCAGCAGCTTAAACGCCGGACAGGGCCCTTACAATGAGCAGTTCTTC	CASSLNAGQGPYNEQFF
.	TRBJ1-2	TRBV6-6	TRBD1	TGTGCCAGCAGTTACTCAGCGACAGGGGTCGGCTACACCTTC	CASSYSATGVGYTF
.	TRBJ2-1	TRBV27	TRBD2	TGTGCCAGCAGTACAGCGGGAAACTACAATGAGCAGTTCTTC	CASSTAGNYNEQFF
.	TRBJ2-1	TRBV7-2	.	TGTGCCAGCAGCTTAAATTCCGGGAGACCCACAAACAATGAGCAGTTCTTC	CASSLNSGRPTNNEQFF
.	TRBJ2-1	TRBV13	.	TGTGCCAGCAGCTTAGCCGGGAGCTTCTACAATGAGCAGTTCTTC	CASSLAGSFYNEQFF
.	TRBJ2-2	TRBV6-5	TRBD2	TGTGCCAGCAGTTACGGGCTAGCGGTGAACACCGGGGAGCTGTTTTTT	CASSYGLAVNTGELFF